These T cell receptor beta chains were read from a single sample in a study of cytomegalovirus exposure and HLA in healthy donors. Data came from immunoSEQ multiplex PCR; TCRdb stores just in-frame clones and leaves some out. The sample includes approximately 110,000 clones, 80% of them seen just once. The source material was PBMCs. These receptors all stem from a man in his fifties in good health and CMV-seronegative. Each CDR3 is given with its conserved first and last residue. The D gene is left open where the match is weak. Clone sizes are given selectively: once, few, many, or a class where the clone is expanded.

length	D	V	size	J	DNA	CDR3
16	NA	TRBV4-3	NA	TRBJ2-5	TGCGCCAGCAGCCAAGACGGAGGGGTGGGCCAAGAGACCCAGTACTTC	CASSQDGGVGQETQYF
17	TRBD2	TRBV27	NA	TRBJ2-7	TGTGCCAGCAGTTCGCCCACGACTAGCGGGGGCTCCTACGAGCAGTACTTC	CASSSPTTSGGSYEQYF
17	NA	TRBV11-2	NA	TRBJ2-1	TGTGCCAGCAGCACCACGACTTACGGGAGTAATTACAATGAGCAGTTCTTC	CASSTTTYGSNYNEQFF
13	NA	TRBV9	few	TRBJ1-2	TGTGCCAGCAGCGTTGGAACAGAAGATGGCTACACCTTC	CASSVGTEDGYTF
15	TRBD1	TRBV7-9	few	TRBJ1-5	TGTGCCAGCAGCTTAGGACAGGGATACGGTCAGCCCCAGCATTTT	CASSLGQGYGQPQHF
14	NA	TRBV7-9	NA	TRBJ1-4	TGTGCCAGCAGCTTAGCACACGTTGATGAAAAACTGTTTTTT	CASSLAHVDEKLFF
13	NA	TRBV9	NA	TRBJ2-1	TGTGCCAGCAGCCGCACTCCCGCTCAAGAGCAGTTCTTC	CASSRTPAQEQFF
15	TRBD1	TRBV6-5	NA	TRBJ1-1	TGTGCCAGCAGTTTAGAGGGGGCGCGGGCCACTGAAGCTTTCTTT	CASSLEGARATEAFF
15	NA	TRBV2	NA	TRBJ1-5	TGTGCCAGCAGGGGGGCCAGGGAATATAGTCAGCCCCAGCATTTT	CASRGAREYSQPQHF
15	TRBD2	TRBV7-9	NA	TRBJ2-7	TGTGCCAGCAGCTTAGGTGGGACTAGCGGCTACGAGCAGTACTTC	CASSLGGTSGYEQYF
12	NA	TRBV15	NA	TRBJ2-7	TGTGCCACCAGCAGTACGGGGTACGAGCAGTACTTC	CATSSTGYEQYF
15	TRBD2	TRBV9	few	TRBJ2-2	TGTGCCAGCAGCGTCGGGACTAGAAACACCGGGGAGCTGTTTTTT	CASSVGTRNTGELFF
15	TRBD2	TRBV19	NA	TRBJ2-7	TGTGCCAGTAGTAAACTAGCGGGAGGTTCCTACGAGCAGTACTTC	CASSKLAGGSYEQYF
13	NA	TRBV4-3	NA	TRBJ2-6	TGCGCCAGCAGCCAAGATCGCCAGGGCGTCCTGACTTTC	CASSQDRQGVLTF
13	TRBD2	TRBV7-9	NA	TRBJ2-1	TGTGCCAGCAGCCGCGGGGGGCCCAATGAGCAGTTCTTC	CASSRGGPNEQFF
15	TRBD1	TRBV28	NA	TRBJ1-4	TGTGCCAGCGGTGACAGGGGGCGGAATAATGAAAAACTGTTTTTT	CASGDRGRNNEKLFF
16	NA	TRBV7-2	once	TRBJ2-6	TGTGCCAGCAGCCTTACGGTTACCTCTGGGGCCAACGTCCTGACTTTC	CASSLTVTSGANVLTF